Sequencing of this T cell receptor beta chain was carried out in a study of blood T cell repertoires in COVID-19. On the study more broadly: The United States, Italy and Spain were the sources of the acute and convalescent COVID-19 samples. Sample material is recorded as cDNA or gDNA derived from T cells, B-cell-depleted T cells, or PBMCs.

The CDR3 is 14 residues long. Germline V gene data show CDR1 as SNHLY and CDR2 as FYNNEI. V lost 5 bases, J lost 6 bases, and 6 bases stayed unmatched. How the authors handled the data: Scientists estimated how many nucleated cells there were by amplifying reference gene primers. TCRdb's table, derived via immunoSEQ multiplex PCR, lists solely in-frame clones and lacks some. The V and J calls and clone size were taken over from that table, and D and trimming were inferred from the DNA. The sample lists 200,000 to 300,000 clones, 86% seen once, with 6.2% in the top ten. This TCR derives from a man between 60 and 70 years old with acute or convalescent COVID-19. This rearrangement joins TRBV2 to TRBJ2-1, with 8 nucleotides matching TRBD2. The source material was peripheral blood. This CDR3 reads CASSLLAVPNEQFF. As DNA, the CDR3 is TGTGCCAGCAGTCTACTAGCGGTTCCCAATGAGCAGTTCTTC.